Included here is one T cell receptor (beta chain) sequence, with context. This record belongs to a study of blood T cell repertoires in COVID-19. TCRdb's copy holds only in-frame clones and misses some; the assay was immunoSEQ multiplex PCR. The sample shows about 65,000 clones, around four fifths of them seen only once. This CDR3 comprises 19 residues. Germline V gene sequence: CDR1 MDHEN, CDR2 SYDVKM. The V and J ends lost 4 bases and 1 base, in that order; junction bases with no gene match: 12. The genes are TRBV28 and TRBJ2-2; TRBD1 aligns across 10 bases. Sequenced sample: peripheral blood. This sequence was found in an older man with acute or convalescent COVID-19. This chain's CDR3 is CASSSPLWTGGLNTGELFF. The DNA of the CDR3 is TGTGCCAGCAGTTCCCCTCTTTGGACAGGGGGATTGAACACCGGGGAGCTGTTTTTT. The full variable domain, its missing parts supplied by reference TRBV28 and TRBJ2-2, is DVKVTQSSRYLVKRTGEKVFLECVQDMDHENMFWYRQDPGLGLRLIYFSYDVKMKEKGDIPEGYSVSREKKERFSLILESASTNQTSMYLCASSSPLWTGGLNTGELFFGEGSRLTVL.